This T cell receptor beta chain came from a study of long-term antiretroviral therapy in people with HIV. About the study: The 2015 recommendation for immediate ART came about a decade after the earliest samples.

A minimum of one pre-ART and two post-ART PBMC samples existed for each donor. As regards this clone: What it binds is not known.

Sequencing relied on immunoSEQ assay v3.0, run at survey level. Libraries were prepared by immunoSEQ multiplex PCR; TCRdb keeps only in-frame clonotypes and omits some of them. Among tens of thousands of clones, roughly 80% were seen once, and the ten largest hold around 5.3%. CDR3 length: 11 residues. Germline lookup yields CDR1 SQVTM and CDR2 ANQGSEA. Trimming removed 8 bases at V and 1 base at J, with 8 bases between. The study, taken as a whole, reports: The clones with expansion before ART were dominant in the repertoire at all time points. Blood dates from about 2004 to 2018, possibly under older ART regimens.

J is TRBJ1-1 and V is TRBV29-1; no reliable D call. The specimen comprised unsorted PBMCs, sampled 0.7 years before starting antiretroviral therapy. This receptor was taken from a man under 40 with HIV. CDR3 region: CSSHRNTEAFF. CDR3 in DNA: TGCAGCTCACACAGGAACACTGAAGCTTTCTTT.